The rows below give T cell receptor beta chains drawn from one sample of a study of T-cell reconstitution after alpha-beta-depleted transplantation in children. TCRdb re-analysed the PCR reads in MiXCR, keeping a single row per CDR3 protein. The repertoire has about a million distinct CDR3 sequences, roughly 29% of them found once; the top ten carry over 25%. The material sequenced was PBMCs, mostly from graft donor cells, taken 360 days after TCRalphabeta/CD19-depleted stem cell transplant. These receptors originate from a boy in the first two years of life who had a stem cell transplant for SCID, so the T cells may come from the graft donor. The CDR3 runs from the conserved cysteine through the conserved F or W. D genes are given only for firm matches. Some rows have no size entry. The others give once, few or many, or a class for an expanded clone.

d_call | j_call | v_call | clone_size | cdr3_length | cdr3_aa | cdr3_nt
- | TRBJ2-1 | TRBV5-1 | - | 13 | CASSLDRYSHQFF | TGCGCCAGCAGCTTGGATAGGTACAGCCACCAGTTCTTC
TRBD1 | TRBJ1-5 | TRBV12-3/TRBV12-4 | - | 17 | CASSLRGRGRGNQPQHF | TGTGCCAGCAGTTTAAGGGGCAGGGGGCGCGGCAATCAGCCCCAGCATTTT
- | TRBJ2-7 | TRBV20-1 | many | 13 | CSTRPGPAYEQYF | TGCAGTACCAGGCCGGGACCTGCATACGAGCAGTACTTC
- | TRBJ1-1 | TRBV29-1 | many | 15 | CSVDLGRPIYTEAFF | TGCAGCGTTGATCTAGGACGGCCCATTTACACTGAAGCTTTCTTT
- | TRBJ2-1 | TRBV29-1 | - | 14 | CRALRWAGYNEQFF | TGCAGAGCCCTAAGGTGGGCAGGTTACAATGAGCAGTTCTTC
TRBD2 | TRBJ2-1 | TRBV5-1 | few | 15 | CASSLELAGINEQFF | TGCGCCAGCAGCTTGGAGCTAGCGGGGATCAATGAGCAGTTCTTC
TRBD2 | TRBJ2-5 | TRBV12-3/TRBV12-4 | - | 14 | CASSEISGRETQYF | TGTGCCAGCAGTGAGATTAGCGGGAGAGAGACCCAGTACTTC
- | TRBJ2-7 | TRBV20-1 | - | 11 | CSARTLHEQYF | TGCAGTGCTCGGACACTCCACGAGCAGTACTTC
TRBD2 | TRBJ2-1 | TRBV9 | - | 17 | CASSPRTSGGDYNEQFF | TGTGCCAGCAGCCCTAGGACTAGCGGGGGGGATTACAATGAGCAGTTCTTC
TRBD2 | TRBJ2-7 | TRBV6-1 | few | 17 | CASSLGTLGLEGYEQYF | TGTGCCAGCAGCCTAGGAACCCTCGGACTAGAGGGATACGAGCAGTACTTC
- | TRBJ2-5 | TRBV3-1 | few | 17 | CASSQGKKGGGAETQYF | TGTGCCAGCAGCCAAGGTAAAAAAGGAGGCGGCGCGGAGACCCAGTACTTC
TRBD1 | TRBJ2-1 | TRBV9 | - | 17 | CASSVTSGTGGDNEQFF | TGTGCCAGCAGCGTAACCTCCGGGACAGGGGGGGACAATGAGCAGTTCTTC
- | TRBJ2-1 | TRBV12-3/TRBV12-4 | few | 13 | CASTPWDGGEQFF | TGTGCCAGCACCCCTTGGGACGGCGGTGAGCAGTTCTTC
TRBD2 | TRBJ2-7 | TRBV5-1 | - | 15 | CASSSPNSGRYEQYF | TGCGCCAGCAGCTCACCAAATAGCGGGAGATACGAGCAGTACTTC
TRBD1 | TRBJ1-1 | TRBV12-3/TRBV12-4 | few | 14 | CASSSPTKGAVAFF | TGTGCCAGCAGTTCACCTACCAAGGGGGCAGTAGCTTTCTTT